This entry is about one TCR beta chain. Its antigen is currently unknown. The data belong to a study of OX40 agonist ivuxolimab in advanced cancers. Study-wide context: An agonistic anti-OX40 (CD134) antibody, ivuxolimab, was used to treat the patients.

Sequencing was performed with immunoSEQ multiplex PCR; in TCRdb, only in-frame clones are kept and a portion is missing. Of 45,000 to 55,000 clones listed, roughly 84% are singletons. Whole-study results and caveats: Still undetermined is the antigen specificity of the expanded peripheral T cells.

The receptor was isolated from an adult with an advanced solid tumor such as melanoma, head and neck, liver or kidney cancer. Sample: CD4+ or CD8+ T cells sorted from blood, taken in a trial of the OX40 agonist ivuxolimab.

The CDR3 nucleotides are TGTGCCAGCAGCTCGACCGGGGGCGGGAACAATGAGCAGTTCTTC. Encoded protein: CASSSTGGGNNEQFF. The V call is TRBV9, the J call TRBJ2-1; the D call may be TRBD1 or TRBD2 (6 bases each). Germline lookup yields CDR1 SGDLS and CDR2 YYNGEE. This CDR3 has 15 residues. Between the trimmed V and J ends, which lost 4 bases and 5 bases, there was a span of 16 bases.